One and the same sample provided the 27 T cell receptor beta chains below, sequenced in a study of cytomegalovirus exposure and HLA in healthy donors. The PCR had 60 Vbeta and 13 Jbeta primers. Data came from immunoSEQ multiplex PCR; TCRdb stores just in-frame clones and leaves some out. The table shows 95,000 to 150,000 clones, with over 60% occurring only once. The specimen was PBMCs. Every receptor here comes from a man between 18 and 29 years old in good health and CMV-seronegative.

The rearrangement links TRBV7-9 to TRBJ2-1; no clear D gene. Per the germline V gene, CDR1 is SEHNR and CDR2 is FQNEAQ (reference sequence). The length of the CDR3 is 13 residues. The V end lost 5 bases, the J end lost 2 bases, and 7 bases lay between the germline ends. For the CDR3, the DNA is TGTGCCAGCAGCCTAGGGCCCTACAATGAGCAGTTCTTC. Protein sequence: CASSLGPYNEQFF.

Only a few counts were recorded for this clone. The V gene is TRBV30, the J gene TRBJ1-2, with D possibly matching TRBD1 (6 bases). Germline CDR1 GTSNPN, CDR2 SVGIG (reference sequence). Trimming stripped 0 bases from V and 4 bases from J, with 12 bases between. The length of the CDR3 is 14 residues. Here the CDR3 DNA reads TGTGCCTGGAGTGTCACCAGGGGACCCTATGGCTACACCTTC. Translating it yields CAWSVTRGPYGYTF.

This chain joins TRBV28 and TRBJ1-1; D is ambiguous. CDR3 length: 11 amino acids. Germline CDR1 MDHEN, CDR2 SYDVKM. Trimming stripped 10 bases from V and 1 base from J, with 7 bases between. CDR3 sequence (DNA): TGTGCCACCACGGGGAACACTGAAGCTTTCTTT. It is translated as CATTGNTEAFF. The variable domain in full, with the rest retrieved from reference TRBV28 and TRBJ1-1, is DVKVTQSSRYLVKRTGEKVFLECVQDMDHENMFWYRQDPGLGLRLIYFSYDVKMKEKGDIPEGYSVSREKKERFSLILESASTNQTSMYLCATTGNTEAFFGQGTRLTVV.

J is TRBJ2-5 and V is TRBV5-4; 7 nucleotides agree with TRBD1. TRBJ2-7 matches the DNA end more closely, so the J call is doubtful. From germline, CDR1 is SGHNT and CDR2 YYREEE (reference sequence). The CDR3 consists of 13 residues. CDR3 region: CASSYGTALEQYF. The DNA for the CDR3 is TGTGCCAGCAGCTACGGGACAGCCCTCGAGCAGTACTTC.

The chain joins TRBV20-1 to TRBJ1-2; no clear D gene. V was shortened by 3 bases and J by 9 bases, with 11 bases between the two germline ends. The CDR3 runs 11 residues. Germline V gene data show CDR1 as DFQATT and CDR2 as SNEGSKA (reference sequence). The CDR3 DNA is TGCAGTGCTAGTCGAGGGTCGAGCTACACCTTC. Encoded protein: CSASRGSSYTF.

This clone was detected only once. CDR3 residues: CASNSEGGNTEAFF. CDR3 nucleotide sequence: TGTGCCAGCAATTCAGAAGGGGGGAACACTGAAGCTTTCTTT. J is TRBJ1-1 and V is TRBV27, with TRBD1 as a possible D gene (6 bases). The CDR3 has 14 amino acids. The germline gives CDR1 MNHEY, CDR2 SMNVEV (reference sequence). The germline V and J ends were trimmed by 7 bases and 1 base, with 13 bases remaining between them.

This chain uses TRBV11-2 with TRBJ2-7, with TRBD1 matching over 7 bases. With V trimmed by 5 bases and J by 4 bases, 8 bases remained unmatched. There are 14 residues in the CDR3. Germline CDR1 is SGHAT and CDR2 is FQNNGV. The CDR3 DNA sequence: TGTGCCAGCAGCCCGACAGGGCCCCTATACGAGCAGTACTTC. It specifies CASSPTGPLYEQYF.

This sequence joins TRBV27 and TRBJ1-5; 9 bases are a match to TRBD1. The germline gives CDR1 MNHEY, CDR2 SMNVEV (reference sequence). The CDR3 length is 17 residues. After removal of 1 base from V and 2 bases from J, the junction contained 6 bases not matched to a gene. In DNA form, the CDR3 reads TGTGCCAGCAGTTTATACGGGACAGGGAGGGGCAATCAGCCCCAGCATTTT. It codes for CASSLYGTGRGNQPQHF.

A single count supports this clone. V gene TRBV19 combines with J gene TRBJ1-5; a weak D match, TRBD1 (5 bases). Germline CDR1 is LNHDA and CDR2 is SQIVND (reference sequence). CDR3 length: 17 amino acids. Trimming shortened V by 1 base and J by 4 bases, and 17 bases separated the two germline ends. The CDR3 region has the DNA TGTGCCAGTAGTATAGTTTCCAGGGCGGGACGAAATCAGCCCCAGCATTTT. Translated, it gives CASSIVSRAGRNQPQHF.

The chain is built from TRBV5-6 and TRBJ2-2, with 13 bases that match TRBD2. Looked up from germline, CDR1 is SGHDT and CDR2 is YYEEEE. This CDR3 spans 18 amino acids. The junction had 8 bases not matched to a gene; V was cut back by 3 bases and J by 3 bases. CDR3 sequence (DNA): TGTGCCAGCAGCTCGCCGACTAGCGGGGGGTTGTACACCGGGGAGCTGTTTTTT. It codes for CASSSPTSGGLYTGELFF.

This chain uses TRBV11-2 with TRBJ1-1; D may be TRBD1 (5 bases). V shed 5 bases and J shed 1 base, with 8 bases lying between them. Germline V gene lookup returns CDR1 SGHAT and CDR2 FQNNGV. The CDR3 has 13 amino acids. For the CDR3, the DNA is TGTGCCAGCAGCAGACAGACGAACACTGAAGCTTTCTTT. Translation gives CASSRQTNTEAFF.

The rearrangement uses TRBV4-1 and TRBJ1-4, with 9 bases lining up with TRBD1. The trim removed 0 bases at V and 8 bases at J, leaving 7 bases unmatched. The germline V gene has CDR1 MGHRA and CDR2 YSYEKL. The CDR3 consists of 16 residues. CDR3 coding DNA: TGCGCCAGCAGCCAAGATACGGGACAGGGTGGGGAAAAACTGTTTTTT. Translation: CASSQDTGQGGEKLFF.

The chain recombines TRBV4-3 with TRBJ1-1, with 7 positions matching TRBD1. V dropped 3 bases and J dropped 3; count of bases not matched to a gene: 4. From germline, CDR1 is LGHNA and CDR2 YSLEER. This CDR3 region has 14 residues. DNA of the CDR3: TGCGCCAGCAGCCACCGACAGGGCGACACTGAAGCTTTCTTT. Its translation is CASSHRQGDTEAFF.

For this clone: Distinct nucleotide sequences in the sample also encode this CDR3. The V gene is TRBV28, the J gene TRBJ2-4; 8 bases map to TRBD2. The CDR3 runs to 15 residues. V lost 10 bases and J lost 0; bases outside the gene matches: 8. Per germline, CDR1 MDHEN and CDR2 SYDVKM. CDR3 sequence: CATYSSGLAKNIQYF. The CDR3 nucleotides read TGTGCCACCTACTCTAGCGGGTTAGCCAAAAACATTCAGTACTTC. Variable domain in full (rest from reference TRBV28 and TRBJ2-4): DVKVTQSSRYLVKRTGEKVFLECVQDMDHENMFWYRQDPGLGLRLIYFSYDVKMKEKGDIPEGYSVSREKKERFSLILESASTNQTSMYLCATYSSGLAKNIQYFGAGTRLSVL.

This chain connects TRBV28 to TRBJ1-5, with D possibly matching TRBD1 (5 bases). With 6 bases removed from V and 0 bases from J, the gap between germline ends came to 9 bases. Germline CDR1 is MDHEN and CDR2 is SYDVKM. This CDR3 is built from 14 residues. CDR3 protein: CASRQGFSNQPQHF. CDR3 coding DNA: TGTGCCAGCAGGCAGGGTTTTAGCAATCAGCCCCAGCATTTT. The full variable domain, in which reference TRBV28 and TRBJ1-5 provide the parts outside the CDR3, is DVKVTQSSRYLVKRTGEKVFLECVQDMDHENMFWYRQDPGLGLRLIYFSYDVKMKEKGDIPEGYSVSREKKERFSLILESASTNQTSMYLCASRQGFSNQPQHFGDGTRLSIL.

This clone was recorded a few times. V gene TRBV11-2 combines with J gene TRBJ2-7, with D hard to call. The CDR3 consists of 14 residues. The ends were cut back, 4 bases at V and 3 bases at J, with 13 bases in the middle. From germline, CDR1 is SGHAT and CDR2 FQNNGV. The CDR3 reads CASSSDITFYEQYF. CDR3 DNA sequence: TGTGCCAGCAGCTCCGACATTACCTTCTACGAGCAGTACTTC.

The J gene is TRBJ1-3, the V gene TRBV6-6; D might be TRBD1 (5 bases). Per the germline V gene, CDR1 is MNHNY and CDR2 is SVGAGI (reference sequence). Deletions cut 4 bases from V and 4 bases from J, with 14 bases between. This CDR3 spans 15 amino acids. CDR3 coding DNA: TGTGCCAGCAGTTCCCCGATAGGGGTCGGAAACACCATATATTTT. As protein: CASSSPIGVGNTIYF.

This clone was detected once. An end of the junction does not agree with germline; a read error may underlie this. The chain has TRBV6-5 and TRBJ1-2; the D gene is possibly TRBD1 (6 bases). The CDR3 spans 12 residues. In germline, CDR1 is MNHEY, CDR2 SVGAGI. DNA for the CDR3: TGTGCCAGCAGACAGGGAGTTGGAGGCTACCCCTTC. Translated: CASRQGVGGYPF.

The sample holds one count of this clone. The chain recombines TRBV11-2 with TRBJ2-3; TRBD2 might be the D (5 bases). Germline CDR1 SGHAT, CDR2 FQNNGV. The CDR3 has 15 residues. Trimming took off 3 bases at V and 2 bases at J, with 12 bases between the two ends. CDR3 sequence: CASSFRTLPTDTQYF. CDR3 nucleotide sequence: TGTGCCAGCAGCTTTAGGACTCTCCCCACAGATACGCAGTATTTT.

The J gene is TRBJ2-3, the V gene TRBV2; no firm D call. Germline assignment: CDR1 SNHLY and CDR2 FYNNEI. The CDR3 extends over 16 amino acids. The V end lost 2 bases, the J end lost 6 bases, and 18 bases lay between the germline ends. The CDR3 is CASSESDLSYGDTQYF. The CDR3 DNA reads as TGTGCCAGCAGTGAATCAGATCTTAGCTACGGGGATACGCAGTATTTT. Looking up the rest from reference TRBV2 and TRBJ2-3 gives the full variable domain: EPEVTQTPSHQVTQMGQEVILRCVPISNHLYFYWYRQILGQKVEFLVSFYNNEISEKSEIFDDQFSVERPDGSNFTLKIRSTKLEDSAMYFCASSESDLSYGDTQYFGPGTRLTVL.

This clone occurred once. This sequence joins TRBV5-6 and TRBJ1-3; TRBD1 aligns across 7 bases. Germline V gene data show CDR1 as SGHDT and CDR2 as YYEEEE. The CDR3 spans 15 residues. The ends lost 3 bases at V and 4 bases at J; junction bases unmatched: 7. The CDR3 sequence: CASSSTTGSGNTIYF. The CDR3 DNA reads TGTGCCAGCAGCTCCACGACAGGGTCCGGAAACACCATATATTTT.

The CDR3 sequence is CASSVTGDGDTEAFF. For the CDR3, the DNA is TGTGCCAGCAGCGTAACAGGGGATGGAGACACTGAAGCTTTCTTT. V usage is TRBV9 and J usage is TRBJ1-1, with TRBD1 matching over 7 bases. Losses at the gene ends were 1 base for V and 3 bases for J; bases not matched to a gene: 6. The CDR3 loop spans 15 amino acids. In germline, CDR1 is SGDLS, CDR2 YYNGEE.

This clone has just one count. The rearrangement uses TRBV7-8 and TRBJ2-5; possible D gene TRBD1, 5 bases. This CDR3 is built from 15 residues. Germline V gives CDR1 SGHVS, CDR2 FQNEAQ. The ends were cut back, 2 bases at V and 1 base at J, with 11 bases in the middle. The CDR3 DNA reads as TGTGCCAGCAGCTTATCAGGGTCCTTCCAAGAGACCCAGTACTTC. Translation gives CASSLSGSFQETQYF.

The CDR3: CASRRTGDAYNEQFF. CDR3 DNA sequence: TGTGCCAGCAGACGGACAGGGGACGCCTACAATGAGCAGTTCTTC. The chain joins TRBV6-6 to TRBJ2-1; 9 bases are a match to TRBD1. Germline assignment: CDR1 MNHNY and CDR2 SVGAGI (reference sequence). CDR3 size: 15 residues. J gave up 2 bases and V 6 bases, and 5 bases lay outside the gene matches.

The chain employs TRBV28 and TRBJ2-5, with a possible D match to TRBD2 (5 bases). Trimming removed 3 bases from V and 5 bases from J, with 16 bases in between. Germline CDR1 MDHEN, CDR2 SYDVKM. The CDR3 totals 15 residues. This CDR3 reads CASSFGGLAWETQYF. The CDR3 DNA reads TGTGCCAGCAGTTTTGGCGGGCTCGCGTGGGAGACCCAGTACTTC.

The chain carries TRBV29-1 and TRBJ2-3; a possible D gene is TRBD1 (5 bases). Trimming cost V 4 bases and J 1 base, with 12 bases left between them. This CDR3 contains 14 residues. Germline V gives CDR1 SQVTM, CDR2 ANQGSEA. CDR3 nucleotide sequence: TGCAGCGTTGTGGGGCAGAAGGGCACAGATACGCAGTATTTT. As protein: CSVVGQKGTDTQYF.

The chain has TRBV6-5 and TRBJ2-6; D gene ambiguous. CDR3 length: 15 amino acids. CDR1 and CDR2 from the germline V gene are MNHEY and SVGAGI. V was trimmed by 0 bases and J by 0 bases, leaving 3 bases between them. The CDR3 reads CASSYSYSGANVLTF. CDR3 in DNA: TGTGCCAGCAGTTACTCATACTCTGGGGCCAACGTCCTGACTTTC.